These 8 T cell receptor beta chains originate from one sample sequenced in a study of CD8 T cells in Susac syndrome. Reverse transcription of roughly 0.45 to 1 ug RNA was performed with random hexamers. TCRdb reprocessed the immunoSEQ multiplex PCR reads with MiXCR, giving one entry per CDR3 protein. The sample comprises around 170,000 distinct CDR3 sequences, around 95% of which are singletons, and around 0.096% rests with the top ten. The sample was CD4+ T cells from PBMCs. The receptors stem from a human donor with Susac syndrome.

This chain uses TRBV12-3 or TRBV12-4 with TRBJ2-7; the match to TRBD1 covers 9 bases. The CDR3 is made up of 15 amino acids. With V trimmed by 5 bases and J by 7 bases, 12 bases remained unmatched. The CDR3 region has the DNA TGTGCCAGCAGTCTTTACCGGGACAGGGCTGGGGAGCAGTACTTC. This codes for CASSLYRDRAGEQYF.

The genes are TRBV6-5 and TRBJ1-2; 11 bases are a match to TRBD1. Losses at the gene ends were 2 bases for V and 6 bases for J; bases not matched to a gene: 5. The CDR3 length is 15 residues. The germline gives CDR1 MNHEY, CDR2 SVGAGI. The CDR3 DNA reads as TGTGCCAGCAGTTACGGCGGGACAGGGGGAAATGGCTACACCTTC. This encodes CASSYGGTGGNGYTF.

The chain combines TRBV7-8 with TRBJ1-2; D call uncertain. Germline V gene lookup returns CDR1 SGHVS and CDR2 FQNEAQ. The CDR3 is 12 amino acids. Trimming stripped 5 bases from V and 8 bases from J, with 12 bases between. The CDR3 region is CASSGEGAGYTF. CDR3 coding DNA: TGTGCCAGCAGCGGCGAGGGAGCCGGCTACACCTTC.

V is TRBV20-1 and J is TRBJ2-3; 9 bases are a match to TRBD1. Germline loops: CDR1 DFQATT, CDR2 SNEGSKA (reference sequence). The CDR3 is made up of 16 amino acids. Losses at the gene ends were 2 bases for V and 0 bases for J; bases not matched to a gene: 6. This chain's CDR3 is CSARHNRGLSTDTQYF. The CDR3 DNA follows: TGCAGTGCTAGACATAACAGGGGGCTTAGCACAGATACGCAGTATTTT.

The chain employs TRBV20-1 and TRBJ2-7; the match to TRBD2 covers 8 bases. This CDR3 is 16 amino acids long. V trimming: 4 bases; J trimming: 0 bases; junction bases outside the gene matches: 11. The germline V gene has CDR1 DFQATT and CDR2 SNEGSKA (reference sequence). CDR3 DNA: TGCAGTGCTACCCGGGGGGGGACGGGAAGCTCCTACGAGCAGTACTTC. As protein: CSATRGGTGSSYEQYF.

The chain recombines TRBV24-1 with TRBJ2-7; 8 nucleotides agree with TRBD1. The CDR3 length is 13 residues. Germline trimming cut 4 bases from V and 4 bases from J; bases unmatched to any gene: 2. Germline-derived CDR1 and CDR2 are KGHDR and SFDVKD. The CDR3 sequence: CATSDGQGYEQYF. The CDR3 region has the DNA TGTGCCACCAGTGACGGACAGGGATACGAGCAGTACTTC.

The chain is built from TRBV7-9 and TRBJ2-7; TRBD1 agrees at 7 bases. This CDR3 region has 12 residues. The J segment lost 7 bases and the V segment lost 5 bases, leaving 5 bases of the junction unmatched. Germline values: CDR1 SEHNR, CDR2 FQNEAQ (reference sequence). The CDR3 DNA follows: TGTGCCAGCAGCCGGGACAGTACGGAGCAGTACTTC. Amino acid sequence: CASSRDSTEQYF.

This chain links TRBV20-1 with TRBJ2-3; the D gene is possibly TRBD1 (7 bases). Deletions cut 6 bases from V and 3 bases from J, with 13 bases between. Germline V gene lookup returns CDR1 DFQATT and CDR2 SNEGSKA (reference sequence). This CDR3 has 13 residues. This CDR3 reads CSAPQGGTDTQYF. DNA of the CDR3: TGCAGTGCCCCCCAGGGGGGAACAGATACGCAGTATTTT.